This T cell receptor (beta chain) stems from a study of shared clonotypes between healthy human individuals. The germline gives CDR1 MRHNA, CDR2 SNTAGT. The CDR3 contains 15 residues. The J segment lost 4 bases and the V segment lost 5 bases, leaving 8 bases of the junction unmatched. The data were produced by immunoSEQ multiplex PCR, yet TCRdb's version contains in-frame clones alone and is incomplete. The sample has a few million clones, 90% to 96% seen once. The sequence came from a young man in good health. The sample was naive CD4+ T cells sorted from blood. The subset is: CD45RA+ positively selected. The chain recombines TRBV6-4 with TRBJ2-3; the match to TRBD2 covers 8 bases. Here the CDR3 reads CASSQSGSNADTQYF. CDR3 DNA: TGTGCCAGCAGTCAAAGCGGGAGCAACGCAGATACGCAGTATTTT.